The source of this T cell receptor (beta chain) is a study of blood T cell repertoires in COVID-19. Germline loops: CDR1 MNHNY, CDR2 SVGAGI (reference sequence). The CDR3 extends over 19 amino acids. After removal of 5 bases from V and 1 base from J, the junction contained 8 bases not matched to a gene. Repertoires were generated with immunoSEQ multiplex PCR, while TCRdb's copy carries only in-frame clones and drops some. The data show tens of thousands of clones, approximately 86% seen once. The V gene is TRBV6-6, the J gene TRBJ2-1, with 16 bases identical to TRBD2. Material for sequencing was peripheral blood. This clonotype originated in a woman older than 75 with acute or convalescent COVID-19. CDR3: CASSHAGLAGGYSYNEQFF. Written as DNA, the CDR3 is TGTGCCAGCAGTCACGCGGGACTAGCGGGGGGGTATTCCTACAATGAGCAGTTCTTC.